This record covers a single TCR beta chain. V shed 4 bases and J shed 9 bases, with 16 bases lying between them. CDR1 KGHSY and CDR2 FQNENV come from the germline V gene. The CDR3 runs to 14 residues. Source study methods: Reference gene primer amplification yielded estimated nucleated cell counts. Repertoires were generated with immunoSEQ multiplex PCR, while TCRdb's copy carries only in-frame clones and drops some. D and trimming come from the DNA, and the V and J calls and clone size come from that table. The table has roughly 100,000 clones, roughly 90% seen once. The sample originates from a study of blood T cell repertoires in COVID-19. As for the study in general: Specimens from acute and convalescent COVID-19 originated in the United States, Italy and Spain. From T cells, B-cell-depleted T cells, or PBMCs came the material, which was cDNA or gDNA.

V gene TRBV16 combines with J gene TRBJ1-5; TRBD1 might be the D (6 bases). The material sequenced was peripheral blood. This receptor was identified in a woman aged 55-69 years with acute or convalescent COVID-19. The DNA for the CDR3 is TGTGCCAGCAGCCCCCCCCAGGGGTTGGTGCCCCAGCATTTT. Its translation: CASSPPQGLVPQHF.